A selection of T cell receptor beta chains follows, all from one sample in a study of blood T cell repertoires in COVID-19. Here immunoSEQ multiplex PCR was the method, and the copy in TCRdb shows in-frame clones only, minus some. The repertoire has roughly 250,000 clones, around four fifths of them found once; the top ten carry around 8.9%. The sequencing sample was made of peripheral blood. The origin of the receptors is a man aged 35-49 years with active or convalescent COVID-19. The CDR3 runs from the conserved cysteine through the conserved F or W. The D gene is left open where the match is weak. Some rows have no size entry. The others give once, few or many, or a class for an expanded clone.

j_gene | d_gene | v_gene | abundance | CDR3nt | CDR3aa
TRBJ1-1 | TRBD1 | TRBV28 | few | TGTGCCAGCAGCCTTCAACAGGGGTTGTCGCGTGGAGCTTTCTTT | CASSLQQGLSRGAFF
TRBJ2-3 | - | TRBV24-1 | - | TGTGCCACCAGTGGGCGACTCACAGATACGCAGTATTTT | CATSGRLTDTQYF
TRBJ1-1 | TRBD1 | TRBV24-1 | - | TGTGCCACCAGTGATAGAGACAGGGGCACTGAAGCTTTCTTT | CATSDRDRGTEAFF
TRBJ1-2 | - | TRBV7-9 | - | TGTGCCAGCAGCTTAGCACAGGGCTATGGCTACACCTTC | CASSLAQGYGYTF
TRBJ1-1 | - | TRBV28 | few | TGTGCCAGCAGTTTGACAGCCTCCATGAACACTGAAGCTTTCTTT | CASSLTASMNTEAFF
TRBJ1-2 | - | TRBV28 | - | TGTGCCAGCAGTACCTCGACAGGTTCTTTTAACTATGGCTACACCTTC | CASSTSTGSFNYGYTF
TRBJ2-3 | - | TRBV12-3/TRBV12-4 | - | TGTGCCAGCAGACCGGGATCCACAGATACGCAGTATTTT | CASRPGSTDTQYF
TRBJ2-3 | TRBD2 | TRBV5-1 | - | TGCGCCAGCAGCCGCGATCCGGGACTAGCGGGAGAGGGAACAGATACGCAGTATTTT | CASSRDPGLAGEGTDTQYF
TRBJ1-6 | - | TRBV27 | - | TGTGCCAGCAGTTTATCCCGTTCGGGTAATTCACCCCTCCACTTT | CASSLSRSGNSPLHF
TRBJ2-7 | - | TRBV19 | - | TGTGCCAGTAGTATAGCCCTCGCGGCCTACGAGCAGTACTTC | CASSIALAAYEQYF
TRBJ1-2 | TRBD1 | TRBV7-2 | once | TGTGCCAGCAGCTCCCGGGACAGGGGCGTCTATGGCTACACCTTC | CASSSRDRGVYGYTF
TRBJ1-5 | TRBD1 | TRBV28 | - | TGTGCCAGCAGTTTATTCATTTCATTGGGACAGCTAAATCAGCCCCAGCATTTT | CASSLFISLGQLNQPQHF
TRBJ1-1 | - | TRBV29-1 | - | TGCAGCGTTCGGGGTGGCAGGAACACTGAAGCTTTCTTT | CSVRGGRNTEAFF
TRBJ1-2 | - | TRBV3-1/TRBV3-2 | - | TGTGCCAGCAGCCAAGAGGCCAGGTACGGAGGGCCTAACTATGGCTACACCTTC | CASSQEARYGGPNYGYTF
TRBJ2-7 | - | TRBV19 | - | TGTGCCAGTAGTATAGTTCCTTACGAGCAGTACTTC | CASSIVPYEQYF
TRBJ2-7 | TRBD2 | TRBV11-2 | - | TGTGCCAGCAGCCCCGGGGATAGCGGGCTCTACGAGCAGTACTTC | CASSPGDSGLYEQYF
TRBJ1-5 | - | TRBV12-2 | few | TGTGCAAGTCGCTCTGGGGGCCCGGCCAATCAGCCCCAGCATTTT | CASRSGGPANQPQHF
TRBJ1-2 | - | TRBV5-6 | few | TGTGCCAGCAGCTTTCAGGGAACCTATGGCTACACCTTC | CASSFQGTYGYTF
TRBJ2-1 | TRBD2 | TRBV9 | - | TGTGCCAGCAGCTTGCGGACTAGCGGCCTCAATGAGCAGTTCTTC | CASSLRTSGLNEQFF
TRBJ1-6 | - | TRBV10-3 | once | TGTGCCATCAGTGAGTCGGGAGGGCCGGGCAATTCACCCCTCCACTTT | CAISESGGPGNSPLHF
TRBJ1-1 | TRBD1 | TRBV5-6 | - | TGTGCCAGCGGCGTTTACAGGGGTCCCACTGAAGCTTTCTTT | CASGVYRGPTEAFF
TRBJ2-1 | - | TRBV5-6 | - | TGTGCCAGCAGCTTGATCCCGTCCTATACCAATGAGCAGTTCTTC | CASSLIPSYTNEQFF
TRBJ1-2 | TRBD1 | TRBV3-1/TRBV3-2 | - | TGTGCCAGCAGCCAAGCGTTTACAGGGGAGGGCTACACCTTC | CASSQAFTGEGYTF
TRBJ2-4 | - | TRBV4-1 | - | TGCGCCAGCAGCCAAGACTTCACAGGTCTAGCCAAAAACATTCAGTACTTC | CASSQDFTGLAKNIQYF
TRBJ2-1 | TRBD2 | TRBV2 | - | TGTGCCAGCACCGACACCGGGACTAGCGGGAGACTTGAGCAGTTCTTC | CASTDTGTSGRLEQFF
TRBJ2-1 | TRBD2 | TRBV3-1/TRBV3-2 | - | TGTGCCAGCAGCCAACCAGCGGGAGCGGGGAGCAATGAGCAGTTCTTC | CASSQPAGAGSNEQFF
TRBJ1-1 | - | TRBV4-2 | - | TGTGCCAGCAGCGTTCAGGGAACTGAAGCTTTCTTT | CASSVQGTEAFF
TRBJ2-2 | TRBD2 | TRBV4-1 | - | TGCGCCAGCAGCCCCGCGGTGCTAGCGGGGGGCGGGAACACCGGGGAGCTGTTTTTT | CASSPAVLAGGGNTGELFF
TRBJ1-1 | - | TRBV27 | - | TGTGCCAGCAGTTTACGGGAATCAAACACTGAAGCTTTCTTT | CASSLRESNTEAFF
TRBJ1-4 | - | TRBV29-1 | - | TGCAGCGTTGAATTTGGCTCCGTATCAACTAATGAAAAACTGTTTTTT | CSVEFGSVSTNEKLFF
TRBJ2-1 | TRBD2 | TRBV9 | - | TGTGCCAGCAGCCACGGGCTAGCGGGGGGCCCCAATGAGCAGTTCTTC | CASSHGLAGGPNEQFF
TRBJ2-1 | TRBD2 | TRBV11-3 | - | TGTGCCAGCAGCTCCCGACTAGCGGGGGTAAATGAGCAGTTCTTC | CASSSRLAGVNEQFF
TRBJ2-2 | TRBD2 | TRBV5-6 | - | TGTGCCAGCAGCCCTGGGGGAGGGGCCACCGGGGAGCTGTTTTTT | CASSPGGGATGELFF
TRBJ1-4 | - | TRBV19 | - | TGTGCCAGTAGTCCCCAACGTGGGCAGGGAAGGGTCGGAAATGAAAAACTGTTTTTT | CASSPQRGQGRVGNEKLFF
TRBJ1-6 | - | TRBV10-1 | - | TGCGCCAGCAGTCAGCCGGGACACCTGATTTATGGTAATTCACCCCTCCACTTT | CASSQPGHLIYGNSPLHF
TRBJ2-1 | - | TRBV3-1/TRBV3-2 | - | TGTGCCAGCAGCCACAGAGGGCGAAGTGAGCAGTTCTTC | CASSHRGRSEQFF
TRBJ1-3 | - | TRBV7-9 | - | TGTGCCAGCAGCTTGGACAGTGGAAACACCATATATTTT | CASSLDSGNTIYF
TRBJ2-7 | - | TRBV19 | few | TGTGCCAGTGCCCGGGGGAATTATGATTACGAGCAGTACTTC | CASARGNYDYEQYF
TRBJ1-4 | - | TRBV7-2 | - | TGTGCCAGCAGCGGGCGGACTTCCCGTTTTGAAAAACTGTTTTTT | CASSGRTSRFEKLFF
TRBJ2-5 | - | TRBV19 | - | TGTGCCAGTAGTCCCCTTACCGGAGAGACCCAGTACTTC | CASSPLTGETQYF
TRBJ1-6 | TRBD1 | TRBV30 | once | TGTGCCTTTGACAGGGGAGGCTATAATTCACCCCTCCACTTT | CAFDRGGYNSPLHF
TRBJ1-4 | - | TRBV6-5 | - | TGTGCCAGCAGTTTTAGCGAGGTGGTGGGTGAAAAACTGTTTTTT | CASSFSEVVGEKLFF
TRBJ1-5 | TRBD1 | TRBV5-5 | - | TGTGCCAGCAGTTTGGGGGAGACAGGGCGGGTGAGCAATCAGCCCCAGCATTTT | CASSLGETGRVSNQPQHF
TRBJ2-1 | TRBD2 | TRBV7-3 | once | TGTGCCAGCAGCTTAGCGGGGGGGCCGAACAATGAGCAGTTCTTC | CASSLAGGPNNEQFF
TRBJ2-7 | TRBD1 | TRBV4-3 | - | TGCGCCAGCAGCCAAGTTCCGGGACAGGGTTTCTACGAGCAGTACTTC | CASSQVPGQGFYEQYF
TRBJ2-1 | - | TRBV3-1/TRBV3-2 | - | TGTGCCAGCAGCCAGGGGACAAACAATGAGCAGTTCTTC | CASSQGTNNEQFF
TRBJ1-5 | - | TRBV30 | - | TGTGCCTGGAGTGTGGAGGGGTCGTATCAGCCCCAGCATTTT | CAWSVEGSYQPQHF
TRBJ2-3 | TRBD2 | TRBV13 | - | TGTGCCAGCAGCCCCAGGGAGGGTACGCAGTATTTT | CASSPREGTQYF
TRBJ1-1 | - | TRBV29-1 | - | TGCAGCGTCGGAGGGCACGGCACTGAAGCTTTCTTT | CSVGGHGTEAFF
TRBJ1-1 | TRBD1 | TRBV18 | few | TGTGCCAGCTCACGATTCGGAGACAGGGTGGATGAAGCTTTCTTT | CASSRFGDRVDEAFF
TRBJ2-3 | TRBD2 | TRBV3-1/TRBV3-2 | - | TGTGCCAGCAGTCCCGGGACTAGCGGGACCAATACGCAGTATTTT | CASSPGTSGTNTQYF
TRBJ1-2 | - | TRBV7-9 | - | TGTGCCAGCAGCTTCAGGGAACGCCATGGCTACACCTTC | CASSFRERHGYTF
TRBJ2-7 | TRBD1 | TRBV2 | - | TGTGCCAGCAGTGAAGGGACAGGAGCCTACGAGCAGTACTTC | CASSEGTGAYEQYF
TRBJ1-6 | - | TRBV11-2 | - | TGTGCCAGCAGCTTAGCAGAGGCCCTCCACTTT | CASSLAEALHF
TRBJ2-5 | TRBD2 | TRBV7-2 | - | TGTGCCAGCAGCTTAGGGCTAGCGGGGGATCTGGAGACCCAGTACTTC | CASSLGLAGDLETQYF